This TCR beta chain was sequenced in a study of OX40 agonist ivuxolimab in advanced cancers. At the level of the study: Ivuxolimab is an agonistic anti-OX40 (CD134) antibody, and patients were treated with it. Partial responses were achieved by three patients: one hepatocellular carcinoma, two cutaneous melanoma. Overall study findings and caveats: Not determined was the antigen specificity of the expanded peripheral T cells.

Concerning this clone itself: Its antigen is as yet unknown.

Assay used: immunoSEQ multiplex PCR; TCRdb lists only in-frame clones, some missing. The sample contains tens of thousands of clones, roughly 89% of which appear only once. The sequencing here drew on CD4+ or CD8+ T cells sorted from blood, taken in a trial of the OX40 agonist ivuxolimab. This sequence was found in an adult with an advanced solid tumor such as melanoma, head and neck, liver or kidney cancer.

The CDR3 loop reads CATSSPPGEQFF. The DNA for the CDR3 is TGTGCCACCAGCAGCCCCCCGGGTGAGCAGTTCTTC. The chain carries TRBV15 and TRBJ2-1; D unclear. V dropped 3 bases and J dropped 9 bases, with 9 bases sitting between them. The CDR3 runs 12 residues. Germline V gene data show CDR1 as LNHNV and CDR2 as YYDKDF (reference sequence).